The rows below give T cell receptor beta chains drawn from one sample of a study of T cells in Graves' hyperthyroidism and ophthalmopathy. Each CDR3 protein gets one entry after TCRdb re-called the multiplex PCR reads with MiXCR. The data contain around 620,000 distinct CDR3 sequences, just over 45% of them seen just once; the ten biggest clones take up 19%. Specimen: peripheral blood or thyroid tissue (not recorded which). These receptors were collected from an adult woman with Graves' disease, either hyperthyroidism or ophthalmopathy (not recorded which). Both conserved end residues are trimmed from each CDR3. D genes are given only for firm matches.

V | D | CDR3
TRBV13 | - | ASSIPGYTEAF
TRBV11-2 | TRBD2 | ASSSGRIGTLGTDTQY
TRBV11-2 | - | ASSPPQRQATTNEKLF
TRBV20-1 | - | SAPARHLSNQPQH
TRBV5-1 | - | ASSLLPSSSYEQY
TRBV19 | TRBD2 | ASHRGRDSGANVLT
TRBV20-1 | TRBD1 | SARGTEATNEKLF
TRBV7-2 | TRBD2 | ASSFVGGGPETQY
TRBV10-3 | TRBD1 | ASRNPSGTGGGEQY
TRBV28 | - | ASSDPSPDYSNQPQH
TRBV7-8 | - | ASGPATNEKLF
TRBV27 | TRBD1 | ASSRRDRYTGEQY
TRBV20-1 | TRBD2 | SAGDFLAGSGEQY
TRBV7-6 | - | ASSLLDGNTEAF
TRBV9 | - | ASSSRTNQETQY
TRBV7-9 | - | ASSLRLRNSPLH
TRBV5-1 | - | ATPRLGSNTGELF
TRBV7-3 | - | ASSLLGANTEAF
TRBV10-3 | - | AIIASLTVNEQF
TRBV10-3 | - | AISDAGRSGANVLT
TRBV18 | - | ASSPLSLSYEQY
TRBV2 | - | ASHPGVNTEAF
TRBV7-2 | TRBD1 | ASTRTGPYEQY
TRBV2 | - | ASSERDARPLH